The entry below gives a single T cell receptor (beta chain) sequence along with its context. What it recognizes is unknown. This entry comes from a study of beta chain features in type 1 diabetes. Sorted populations were all over 98% pure. Isolated RNA was reverse transcribed in full, so expressed TCRB transcripts were sequenced. Profiled with immunoSEQ multiplex PCR; TCRdb holds only in-frame clones, not every one. The sample records over 150,000 clones, about 7.3% being singletons. Overall study results and limits: Sequencing used cDNA, and cells with high TCR expression could therefore be over-represented. The study left unresolved whether HLA type influences TCRB rearrangement.

The clonotype comes from a man younger than 30 in good health. The sample comprised central memory CD4+ T cells from blood.

CDR3 sequence: CASSQELYGTGGGEQYF. CDR3 nucleotides: TGTGCCAGCTCACAGGAACTTTACGGGACAGGTGGGGGAGAGCAGTACTTC. This chain connects TRBV18 to TRBJ2-7, with 8 bases identical to TRBD1. V lost 4 bases, J lost 7 bases, and 18 bases stayed unmatched. Germline V gene sequence: CDR1 KGHSH, CDR2 LQKENI. The CDR3 is 17 amino acids.